This paragraph covers one T cell receptor beta chain sequence. What it binds is unknown. This record comes from a study of T cells in Graves' hyperthyroidism and ophthalmopathy. Looking at the study overall: Pretreatment peripheral blood was obtained at initial diagnosis.

RNA transcripts were the template for amplifying TCR beta CDR3 regions. A first-round RT-PCR of the TCR CDR3 used the HTBI primer set. From the multiplex PCR reads, TCRdb called clonotypes with MiXCR, one entry per CDR3 protein. The data contain hundreds of thousands of distinct CDR3 sequences, around a sixth of them singletons. Each diagnosis was grounded in clinical symptoms, serum thyroxine and TRAb, thyroid ultrasound, and orbital computed tomography. Trimming shortened V by 1 base and J by 5 bases, and 5 bases separated the two germline ends. The CDR3 contains 11 residues. Per germline, CDR1 DFQATT and CDR2 SNEGSKA (reference sequence). Findings and caveats of the study: Researchers found most expanded thyroid clonotypes above 0.001 in blood as well. The model predicted ophthalmopathy a median roughly 6.3 months before onset.

The sequence was collected from a woman in her fifties or sixties with Graves' hyperthyroidism that later progressed to Graves' ophthalmopathy. This chain uses TRBV20-1 with TRBJ2-5; D gene uncertain. Source material: blood. CDR3 region: CSARVGETQYF. In DNA, the CDR3 is TGCAGTGCTAGAGTGGGGGAGACCCAGTACTTC.